This TCR beta chain was sequenced for a study of beta chain features in type 1 diabetes. Findings and caveats of the study: In all four CD4+ subsets, TCRB CDR3 length was significantly, moderately reduced in type 1 diabetes.

The CDR3 length is 11 residues. The V and J ends lost 6 bases and 13 bases, in that order; junction bases with no gene match: 5. Germline CDR1 is SNHLY and CDR2 is FYNNEI. This clone was seen a few times. Antigen unknown. Every bit of the isolated RNA underwent reverse transcription, so sequencing read expressed TCRB transcripts. The method was immunoSEQ multiplex PCR; TCRdb's version includes in-frame clones alone and lacks a portion of them. Of 250,000 to 300,000 clones in the sample, approximately 25% were seen once. Blood was drawn once from each donor into heparinised tubes. The draws averaged around 110 mL. Purity (above 95%) was reached by all sorted populations.

The source material was naive CD4+ T cells from blood. This sequence was found in a woman aged 25 to 39 with type 1 diabetes. This chain joins TRBV2 and TRBJ2-4, with 8 bases that match TRBD1. The CDR3 spells CASRAGQGQYF. CDR3 in DNA: TGTGCCAGCAGAGCCGGACAGGGACAGTACTTC.